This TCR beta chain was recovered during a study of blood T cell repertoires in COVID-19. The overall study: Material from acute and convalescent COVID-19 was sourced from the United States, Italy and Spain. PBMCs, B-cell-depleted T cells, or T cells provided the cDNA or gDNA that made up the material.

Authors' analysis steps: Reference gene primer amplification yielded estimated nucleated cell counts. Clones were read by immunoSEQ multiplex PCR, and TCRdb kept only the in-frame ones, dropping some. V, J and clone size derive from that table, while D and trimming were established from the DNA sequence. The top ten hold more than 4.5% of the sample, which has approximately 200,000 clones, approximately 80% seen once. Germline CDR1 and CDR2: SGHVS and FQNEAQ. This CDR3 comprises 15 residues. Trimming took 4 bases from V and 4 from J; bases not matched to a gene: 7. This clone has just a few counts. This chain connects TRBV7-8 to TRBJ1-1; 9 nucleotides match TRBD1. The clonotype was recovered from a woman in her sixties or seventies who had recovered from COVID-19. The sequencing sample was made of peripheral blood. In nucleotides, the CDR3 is TGTGCCAGCAGCTCTAGACAGGGGGAGGTCACTGAAGCTTTCTTT. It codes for CASSSRQGEVTEAFF.